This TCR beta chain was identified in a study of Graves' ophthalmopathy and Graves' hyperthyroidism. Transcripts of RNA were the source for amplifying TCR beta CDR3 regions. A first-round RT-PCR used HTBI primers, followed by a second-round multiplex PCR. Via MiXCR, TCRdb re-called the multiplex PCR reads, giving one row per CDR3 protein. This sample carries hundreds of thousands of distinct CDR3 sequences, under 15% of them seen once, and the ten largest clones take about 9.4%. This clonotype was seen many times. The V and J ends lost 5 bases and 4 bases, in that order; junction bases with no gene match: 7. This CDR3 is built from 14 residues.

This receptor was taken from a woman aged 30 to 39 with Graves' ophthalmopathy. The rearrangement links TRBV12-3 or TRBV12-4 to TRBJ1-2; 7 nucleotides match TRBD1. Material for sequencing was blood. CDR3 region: CASSERDSIYGYTF. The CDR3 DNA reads TGTGCCAGCAGTGAACGGGACAGTATCTATGGCTACACCTTC.